What follows is one TCR beta chain and its context. Its target is not known. This entry is derived from a study of T-cell reconstitution after alpha-beta-depleted transplantation in children. Study observations and caveats: One year post-transplant, T-cell counts and diversity were largely derived from T cells produced anew. About two months after transplant, alpha-beta T cells reportedly came from several hundred expanded graft clones.

Germline V gene data show CDR1 as LNHDA and CDR2 as SQIVND (reference sequence). V was trimmed by 6 bases and J by 7 bases, leaving 19 bases between them. The CDR3 totals 15 residues. During its preparation, the TCRbeta library received unique molecular identifiers. TCRdb processed the PCR reads anew with MiXCR; each CDR3 protein has one entry. Among fewer than 700,000 distinct CDR3 sequences, approximately 12% were seen once, and the ten largest hold 2% to 2.5%. The sample here was PBMCs, mostly from graft donor cells, taken 360 days after TCRalphabeta/CD19-depleted stem cell transplant. The clonotype originates from a male patient aged 10 to 17 who had a stem cell transplant for acute myeloid leukemia, so the T cells may come from the graft donor. The chain is built from TRBV19 and TRBJ2-1; TRBD1 is a possible D gene (7 bases). The CDR3 coding sequence is TGTGCCAGTAGCTTTGGGACAGCAGGGAGGAATGAGCAGTTCTTC. Translation gives CASSFGTAGRNEQFF.